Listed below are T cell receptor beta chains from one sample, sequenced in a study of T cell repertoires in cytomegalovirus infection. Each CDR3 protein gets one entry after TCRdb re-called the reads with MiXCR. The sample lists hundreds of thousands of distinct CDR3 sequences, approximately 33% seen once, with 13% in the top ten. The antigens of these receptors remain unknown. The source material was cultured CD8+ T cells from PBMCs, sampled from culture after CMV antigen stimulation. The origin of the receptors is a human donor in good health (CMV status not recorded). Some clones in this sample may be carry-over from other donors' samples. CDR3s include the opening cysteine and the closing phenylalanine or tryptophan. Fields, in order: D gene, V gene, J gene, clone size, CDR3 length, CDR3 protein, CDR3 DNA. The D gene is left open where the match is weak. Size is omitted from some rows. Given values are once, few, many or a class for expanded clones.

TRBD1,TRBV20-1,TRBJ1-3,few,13,CSAPTGYGNTIYF,TGCAGTGCTCCGACAGGGTACGGAAACACCATATATTTT
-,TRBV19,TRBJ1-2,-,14,CASWPREPNYGYTF,TGTGCCAGCTGGCCCAGGGAACCTAACTATGGCTACACCTTC
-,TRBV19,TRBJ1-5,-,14,CASSMVTVLQPQHF,TGTGCCAGTAGTATGGTGACAGTTCTTCAGCCCCAGCATTTT
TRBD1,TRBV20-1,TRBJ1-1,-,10,CSAHRGEAFF,TGCAGTGCTCACAGGGGGGAAGCTTTCTTT
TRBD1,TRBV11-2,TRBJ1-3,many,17,CASSTWDREDSGNTIYF,TGTGCCAGCAGCACATGGGACAGGGAGGACTCTGGAAACACCATATATTTT
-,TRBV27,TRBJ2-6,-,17,CASSEGAPLSGANVLTF,TGTGCCAGCAGCGAGGGAGCCCCGCTTTCTGGGGCCAACGTCCTGACTTTC
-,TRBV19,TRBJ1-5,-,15,CASSIDSGSGQPQHF,TGTGCCAGTAGTATAGATTCGGGTTCGGGTCAGCCCCAGCATTTT
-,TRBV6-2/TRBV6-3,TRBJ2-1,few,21,CASSYSIEGIAELSSYNEQFF,TGTGCCAGCAGTTACTCCATAGAAGGAATAGCGGAGTTAAGCTCCTACAATGAGCAGTTCTTC
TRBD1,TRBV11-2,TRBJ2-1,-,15,CASSLVWQGTGEQFF,TGTGCCAGCAGCTTAGTGTGGCAGGGGACAGGGGAGCAGTTCTTC
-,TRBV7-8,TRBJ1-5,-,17,CASSPYRGEVGNQPQHF,TGTGCCAGCAGCCCGTACCGGGGGGAAGTCGGAAATCAGCCCCAGCATTTT